The rows below give T cell receptor beta chains drawn from one sample of a study of technical replicates of blood from several donors. Only in-frame clones appear in the TCRdb table, and some are missing; sequencing was by immunoSEQ multiplex PCR. The sample lists roughly 50,000 clones, over 90% occurring once. What was sequenced was PBMCs. These receptors originate from a human donor in good health. Some clones in this sample may be carry-over from other donors' samples. The CDR3 runs from the conserved cysteine through the conserved F or W.

>TRBV30|TRBJ2-5
CAWSPTASGRETQYF
>TRBV28|TRBJ2-5
CASRKGLAGGQETQYF
>TRBV11-3|TRBJ2-2
CASSSGELFF
>TRBV9|TRBJ2-3
CASSEGAGGLDTQYF
>TRBV5-1|TRBJ1-1
CASSLMSDTEAFF
>TRBV7-2|TRBJ1-2
CASSLGDRDMGYTF
>TRBV6-6|TRBJ1-4
CASRPRQAGREKLFF
>TRBV7-3|TRBJ2-2
CASSLDRDRGNTGELFF
>TRBV19|TRBJ2-1
CASRESVGGPWDEQFF
>TRBV7-2|TRBJ1-2
CASSLTGTANYGYTF
>TRBV19|TRBJ1-1
CASCRGRNTEAFF
>TRBV7-9|TRBJ2-7
CASSLGQRQLLDEQYF
>TRBV12-5|TRBJ2-3
CASARTDTQYF
>TRBV7-2|TRBJ2-3
CASSLLLAEADTQYF
>TRBV2|TRBJ2-7
CASSDSLAGRYEQYF
>TRBV6-1|TRBJ1-5
CASSPGMGNQPQHF
>TRBV29-1|TRBJ1-2
CSVEGRGRYYGYTF
>TRBV5-1|TRBJ2-1
CASRASGTSGYNEQFF
>TRBV20-1|TRBJ2-5
CSALAQETQYF
>TRBV5-1|TRBJ1-6
CASSIPTGNNSPLHF
>TRBV10-1|TRBJ1-1
CASSRIGRVNTEAFF
>TRBV10-3|TRBJ2-3
CAIGGGLAGPDTQYF
>TRBV30|TRBJ1-2
CAWSGWETADGYTF
>TRBV4-1|TRBJ2-1
CASSHKPGQGAGYEQFF
>TRBV6-5|TRBJ2-5
CASSYPRGLHYF
>TRBV7-9|TRBJ1-1
CASSRLDRPNTEAFF
>TRBV7-9|TRBJ2-7
CASSATGSSYEQYF
>TRBV2|TRBJ2-3
CASPSRTGTKDTQYF
>TRBV27|TRBJ1-2
CASSLQGGYGYTF
>TRBV7-2|TRBJ1-2
CASSFFARQSKGYTF
>TRBV4-1|TRBJ2-3
CASRRSGGTDTQYF
>TRBV18|TRBJ2-5
CASSPTDRRETQYF
>TRBV29-1|TRBJ1-2
CSVPDRHHGGYTF
>TRBV4-1|TRBJ1-5
CASSPDFGQAWEPQHF
>TRBV7-9|TRBJ2-5
CASSEWGVETQYF
>TRBV4-3|TRBJ2-2
CASKSGRTTGELFF
>TRBV6-4|TRBJ2-2
CASSDSTSGGPGELFF
>TRBV5-1|TRBJ2-5
CASNLVAGGLETQYF
>TRBV19|TRBJ1-3
CASSTDRGAGNTIYF
>TRBV15|TRBJ1-1
CATSTRDRVGAFF
>TRBV6-1|TRBJ1-4
CASSEGLGQGNEKLFF
>TRBV13|TRBJ2-7
CASSPIEGHEQYF
>TRBV6-5|TRBJ2-6
CASSPGQAGANVLTF
>TRBV7-3|TRBJ2-6
CASSPPVSGANVLTF
>TRBV19|TRBJ2-7
CASSAPAGSSYEQYF
>TRBV18|TRBJ1-2
CASSPDRGNYGYTF